This is a list of T cell receptor beta chains from one sample in a study of blood T cells in healthy people across ages. MiXCR, run by TCRdb on the 5' RACE reads, gives a single entry per CDR3 protein. The sample yields 650,000 to 700,000 distinct CDR3 sequences, about 32% seen once. Material for sequencing was blood. The receptor source for this set is an elderly woman in good health. Each CDR3 is given with its conserved first and last residue. Fields, in order: clone size, V gene, J gene, D gene, CDR3 DNA, CDR3 protein. A D gene is named only where the DNA matches it firmly. Rows may omit the clone size; those that give it use once, few, many or a size class.

>many|TRBV7-2|TRBJ2-5|NA
TGTGCCAGCAGCTTAGGCAGGACAATTCCGGAGACCCAGTACTTC
CASSLGRTIPETQYF
>NA|TRBV29-1|TRBJ1-1|NA
TGCAGCGCTCATGACCCCCTCCTATATGAAGCTTTCTTT
CSAHDPLLYEAFF
>few|TRBV20-1|TRBJ1-1|TRBD1
TGCAGTGCTCACCGACAGGGATTTAACTCTGAAGCTTTCTTT
CSAHRQGFNSEAFF
>many|TRBV7-8|TRBJ2-7|NA
TGTGCCAGCAGCCCTTTAGGACAGCACTCCTACGAGCAGTACTTC
CASSPLGQHSYEQYF
>once|TRBV10-3|TRBJ1-2|TRBD1
TGTGCCATCAGTGTGAATCAGGGGGCACTCTATGGCTACACCTTC
CAISVNQGALYGYTF
>NA|TRBV7-2|TRBJ2-2|TRBD1
TGTGCCAGCAGCTTAGCGAGGGGACAGGGCGGCACCGGGGAGCTGTTTTTT
CASSLARGQGGTGELFF
>NA|TRBV9|TRBJ1-3|NA
TGTGCCAGCAGCGGCCTAGGGTCTCCTTTGAGCTCTGGAAACACCATATATTTT
CASSGLGSPLSSGNTIYF
>many|TRBV6-2/TRBV6-3|TRBJ2-7|TRBD2
TGTGCCAGCAGTTACCAGTCTAGCGGCCCCTACGAGCAGTACTTC
CASSYQSSGPYEQYF
>few|TRBV7-6|TRBJ1-1|NA
TGTGCCAGCAGCTTAGAGCCGGGCGAAGCTTTCTTT
CASSLEPGEAFF
>NA|TRBV25-1|TRBJ1-6|NA
TGTGCCAGCAGTGACAGGGAAGATTCACCCCTCCACTTT
CASSDREDSPLHF
>many|TRBV20-1|TRBJ2-3|NA
TGCAGTGCGGCGTGGGGGACCCCAGATACGCAGTATTTT
CSAAWGTPDTQYF
>NA|TRBV5-5|TRBJ2-5|TRBD2
TGTGCCAGCAGCCCGAGTCGGACTAGCGGGGCAGAGACCCAGTACTTC
CASSPSRTSGAETQYF
>NA|TRBV6-5|TRBJ1-1|NA
TGTGCCAGCAGTGGGAACCTAGGGACATACCACACTGAAGCTTTCTTT
CASSGNLGTYHTEAFF
>NA|TRBV19|TRBJ2-3|NA
TGTGCCAGTAGTTCTCGGTGGGCCGGGGATACGCAGTATTTT
CASSSRWAGDTQYF
>NA|TRBV5-1|TRBJ1-1|NA
TGCGCCACCGGGGGGCCCGAGACCCCGAACACTGAAGCTTTCTTT
CATGGPETPNTEAFF
>many|TRBV5-1|TRBJ2-3|NA
TGCGCCAGCAGCTTAGGACACAACACAGATACGCAGTATTTT
CASSLGHNTDTQYF
>many|TRBV5-1|TRBJ2-7|NA
TGCGCCAGCAGCCCAAGACCAGGTAGGATTAGCTCCTACGAGCAGTACTTC
CASSPRPGRISSYEQYF
>many|TRBV4-1|TRBJ2-6|NA
TGCGCCAGCAGCACTCCTCTTCAGGGAGTGGAGGGGGCCAACGTCCTGACTTTC
CASSTPLQGVEGANVLTF
>many|TRBV11-1|TRBJ2-5|TRBD2
TGTGCCAGCAGCCCGGGACTAGCGGGGGTGGTCCAAGAGACCCAGTACTTC
CASSPGLAGVVQETQYF
>many|TRBV7-8|TRBJ2-3|TRBD2
TGTGCCAGCAGCCCAAGACGGGGGGCAGATACGCAGTATTTT
CASSPRRGADTQYF
>many|TRBV7-2|TRBJ2-1|NA
TGTGCCAGCAGCTTAGGACTGACGGGGTTCTTC
CASSLGLTGFF
>many|TRBV9|TRBJ1-2|TRBD1
TGTGCCAGCAGCCCTGTGACAGGGGAGAACTATGGCTACACCTTC
CASSPVTGENYGYTF
>NA|TRBV18|TRBJ1-1|NA
TGTGCCAGCTCAACTTGGGGCCCTGAAGCTTTCTTT
CASSTWGPEAFF
>NA|TRBV7-2|TRBJ2-1|NA
TGTGCCAGCAGCTTAGGCGGGATCCTTTCGGATGAGCAGTTCTTC
CASSLGGILSDEQFF
>few|TRBV27|TRBJ1-6|NA
TGTGCCAGCAGTTTGAGCCCGACTGGATCACCCCTCCACTTT
CASSLSPTGSPLHF
>many|TRBV6-2/TRBV6-3|TRBJ2-4|NA
TGTGCCAGCAGTTACTCGAGGGGGGCGAACATTCAGTACTTC
CASSYSRGANIQYF
>many|TRBV7-8|TRBJ2-1|TRBD2
TGTGCCAGCAGCTTAGGGCTAAGCGGGGATGCCTACAATGAGCAGTTCTTC
CASSLGLSGDAYNEQFF
>NA|TRBV3-1|TRBJ2-7|TRBD1
TGTGCCAGCAGCCACGAAAACCGGGACAGAAGCACCTACGAGCAGTACTTC
CASSHENRDRSTYEQYF
>many|TRBV29-1|TRBJ1-4|TRBD1
TGCAGCGTGGCCGGGACAGGGGGGTCGGCTAATGAAAAACTGTTTTTT
CSVAGTGGSANEKLFF
>many|TRBV5-1|TRBJ1-6|TRBD1
TGCGCCAGCAGCCCAGAAACAGGGGAGAATTCACCCCTCCACTTT
CASSPETGENSPLHF
>NA|TRBV3-1|TRBJ2-7|NA
TGTGCCAGCAGCCAAGCAGGGTCGAGCTCCTACAATGAGCAGTACTTC
CASSQAGSSSYNEQYF
>once|TRBV20-1|TRBJ2-5|NA
TGCAGTGCTGATCAGGACCGCGTAGGGCAGTACTTC
CSADQDRVGQYF
>many|TRBV7-2|TRBJ2-7|NA
TGTGCCAGCAGCTTACTCGGTGGGGGGAACGAGCAGTACTTC
CASSLLGGGNEQYF
>many|TRBV11-2|TRBJ2-5|TRBD2
TGTGCCAGCAGCCCGCGGACTAGCGCAGAGACCCAGTACTTC
CASSPRTSAETQYF
>NA|TRBV7-2|TRBJ2-2|TRBD1
TGTGGCAGCAGCTTCCTGACAGGGAATGAGGACGGGGAGCTGTTTTTT
CGSSFLTGNEDGELFF
>NA|TRBV11-2|TRBJ2-1|TRBD2
TGTGCCAGCAGCTTAGGCCAGCGACTAGCGATGCAAGAGACCCAGTTCTTC
CASSLGQRLAMQETQFF
>NA|TRBV3-1|TRBJ2-3|NA
TGTGCCAGCAGCTATAGCGCCCATAGCACAGATACGCAGTATTTT
CASSYSAHSTDTQYF
>many|TRBV12-3/TRBV12-4|TRBJ1-4|NA
TGTGCCAGCAGTTTAGGGCGGGGGGCTAATGAAAAACTGTTTTTT
CASSLGRGANEKLFF
>many|TRBV6-2/TRBV6-3|TRBJ2-3|NA
TGTGCCAGCGGAGGGATAATTCCAGATACGCAGTATTTT
CASGGIIPDTQYF
>many|TRBV24-1|TRBJ2-3|TRBD2
TGTGCCACCAGTGATTCTAGCGGGGGGCCGAGCCCCGGCACAGATACGCAGTATTTT
CATSDSSGGPSPGTDTQYF
>NA|TRBV7-2|TRBJ2-7|TRBD1
TGTGCCAGCAGCTCGAGGGGACAGGGACCCTACGAGCAGTACTTC
CASSSRGQGPYEQYF
>NA|TRBV30|TRBJ2-4|NA
TGTGCCTGGAGCTCTGGGGGAAAAAACATTCAGTACTTC
CAWSSGGKNIQYF
>NA|TRBV5-1|TRBJ2-2|TRBD2
TGCGCCAGCAGCCCCGAGCGGGGGTCTCACACCGGGGAGCTGTTTTTT
CASSPERGSHTGELFF
>NA|TRBV4-2|TRBJ2-1|TRBD1
TGTGCCAGCAGCCAACCACCGGGACAGGGGCATGAGCAGTTCTTC
CASSQPPGQGHEQFF
>many|TRBV15|TRBJ2-5|NA
TGTGCCACCAGCAGAGAGGAAAAGACCCAGTACTTC
CATSREEKTQYF
>many|TRBV2|TRBJ2-5|NA
TGTGCCAGCAGAGGGGTCGGGCCCCAGTACTTC
CASRGVGPQYF
>many|TRBV5-1|TRBJ1-2|NA
TGCGCCAGCAGCTTGTCGCTCGGGGACAACTATGGCTACACCTTC
CASSLSLGDNYGYTF
>NA|TRBV7-2|TRBJ2-7|TRBD2
TGTGCCAGCAGCTTAGCGACTAGCGGGTACGAGCAGTACTTC
CASSLATSGYEQYF
>many|TRBV20-1|TRBJ2-7|NA
TGCAGTGCTAGAGATCCGATTCGAGGGACTCGGTCCTACGAGCAGTACTTC
CSARDPIRGTRSYEQYF
>many|TRBV6-1|TRBJ2-5|NA
TGTGCCAGCAGTGTATCCCAGACGCAAGAGACCCAGTACTTC
CASSVSQTQETQYF
>NA|TRBV30|TRBJ2-7|NA
TGTGCCTGGAGTGTCATGGGGAGTTCCTACGAGCAGTACTTC
CAWSVMGSSYEQYF
>many|TRBV12-5|TRBJ2-1|NA
TGTGCTAGTGGTTTGGGGGTTTCCAACAATGAGCAGTTCTTC
CASGLGVSNNEQFF
>NA|TRBV7-3|TRBJ2-3|NA
TGTGCCAGCAGCTTAAGGACCAACACAGATACGCAGTATTTT
CASSLRTNTDTQYF
>many|TRBV29-1|TRBJ2-5|NA
TGCAGCGTTGAGCCACAAGAGACCCAGTACTTC
CSVEPQETQYF
>many|TRBV5-6|TRBJ2-6|NA
TGTGCCAGCCTAAAGTCTGGGGCCAACGTCCTGACTTTC
CASLKSGANVLTF
>NA|TRBV3-1|TRBJ1-6|NA
TGTGCCAGCAGCCCTGGACGGTATAATTCACCCCTCCACTTT
CASSPGRYNSPLHF